This T cell receptor (beta chain) was captured by sequencing in a study of blood T cell repertoires in COVID-19. Study-level background: Sample material is recorded as cDNA or gDNA derived from T cells, B-cell-depleted T cells, or PBMCs.

As originally analysed: Estimated nucleated cell counts came from reference gene primer amplification. The method was immunoSEQ multiplex PCR; TCRdb's version includes in-frame clones alone and lacks a portion of them. The DNA gave D and trimming, while V, J and clone size come from that table. The sample has under 300,000 clones, approximately 85% seen once. CDR1 is LNHDA, CDR2 SQIVND, per germline (reference sequence). Trimming at V came to 5 bases and at J to 5 bases, leaving 11 bases not matched to a gene. CDR3 length: 15 residues. Enrollees, about 18 to 100 years old, lived in roughly 24 US areas. Donors of Cohort 3 who recovered were those that had two negative PCRs, clearance, or symptom resolution.

The genes are TRBV19 and TRBJ1-1, with TRBD1 matching over 7 bases. The clonotype originates from a woman in her forties or fifties who had recovered from COVID-19. The sequencing input was PBMCs or T cells enriched from blood (not recorded which). Here the CDR3 reads CASSLSGQAGTEAFF. The CDR3 DNA sequence: TGTGCCAGTAGTCTCTCCGGACAGGCAGGGACTGAAGCTTTCTTT.